This TCR beta chain was sequenced during a study of blood T cell repertoires in COVID-19. Only in-frame clones appear in the TCRdb table, and some are missing; sequencing was by immunoSEQ multiplex PCR. The sample shows about 400,000 clones, 75% to 90% of them seen only once. V was cut by 4 bases and J by 8 bases, with 12 bases left in between. From germline, CDR1 is WSHSY and CDR2 SAAADI. The length of the CDR3 is 13 residues. The chain joins TRBV10-2 to TRBJ2-1; weak D call: TRBD2 (5 bases). Sequenced input: peripheral blood. The TCR was taken from a woman aged 25 to 45 with acute or convalescent COVID-19. The CDR3, as DNA: TGCGCCAGCAGTGGTCTAGCAGTCGATGAGCAGTTCTTC. Translating gives CASSGLAVDEQFF.